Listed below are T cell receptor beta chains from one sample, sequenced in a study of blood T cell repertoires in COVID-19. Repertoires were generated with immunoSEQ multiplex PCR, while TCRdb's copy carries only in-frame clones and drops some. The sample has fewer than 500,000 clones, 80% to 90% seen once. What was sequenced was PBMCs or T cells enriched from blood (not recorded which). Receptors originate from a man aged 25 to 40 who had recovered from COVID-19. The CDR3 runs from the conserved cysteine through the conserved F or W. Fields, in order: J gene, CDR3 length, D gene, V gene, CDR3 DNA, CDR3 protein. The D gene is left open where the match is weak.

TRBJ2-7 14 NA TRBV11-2 TGTGCCAGCAGCTTAGGCACAGCAACCTACGAGCAGTACTTC CASSLGTATYEQYF
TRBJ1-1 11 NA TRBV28 TGTGCCAGCAGTAGCAACAGAGAAGCTTTCTTT CASSSNREAFF
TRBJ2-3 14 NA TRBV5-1 TGCGCCAGCAGCTCAACGGGGAGCACAGATACGCAGTATTTT CASSSTGSTDTQYF
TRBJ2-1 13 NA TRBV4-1 TGCGCCAGCAGCCAAGACCAGTGGGCTGAGCAGTTCTTC CASSQDQWAEQFF
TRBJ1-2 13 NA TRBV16 TGTGCCAGCAGCCTAACGGGAGGCTATGGCTACACCTTC CASSLTGGYGYTF
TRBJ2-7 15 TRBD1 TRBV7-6 TGTGCCAGTAGCTTAAGGACAGGCCCCGGGTACGAGCAGTACTTC CASSLRTGPGYEQYF
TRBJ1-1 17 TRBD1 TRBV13 TGTGCCAGCAGCTTAGTTTCAGGGACAGGGCTGAACACTGAAGCTTTCTTT CASSLVSGTGLNTEAFF
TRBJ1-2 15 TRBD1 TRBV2 TGTGCCAGCAGTGGCCGGGACAGGGGCAACTATGGCTACACCTTC CASSGRDRGNYGYTF
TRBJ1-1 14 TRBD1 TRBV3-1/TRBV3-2 TGTGCCAGCAGCCGACAGGGGAATCGGGCTGAAGCTTTCTTT CASSRQGNRAEAFF
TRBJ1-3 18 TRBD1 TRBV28 TGTGCCAGCAGTTTTGGGTCAGGGGGGCCTCTCTCTGGAAACACCATATATTTT CASSFGSGGPLSGNTIYF
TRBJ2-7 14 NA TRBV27 TGTGCCAGCAGTCCACTCAGCGCCCTGGGCGAGCAGTACTTC CASSPLSALGEQYF